This T cell receptor (beta chain) stems from a study of cytomegalovirus exposure and HLA in healthy donors. Turning to the study itself: Of roughly 400 genotyped donors, 80% to 85% grouped in the Caucasian-associated ancestry cluster. Study-wide results and limits: A reported reduction in N-insertions relative to the roughly 640-donor mean was seen in an Asian-associated ancestry cluster in a later analysis. A later examination showed that TCR association rates differed by HLA locus, with DRB1 most and HLA-C fewest.

PCR amplification relied on 60 Vbeta primers (plus 13 Jbeta primers). Produced via immunoSEQ multiplex PCR; TCRdb's table is partial and in-frame only. Of about 97,000 clones in the sample, 75% were seen once. Worth noting for this clone: The antigen is undetermined.

This CDR3 has 17 amino acids. V lost 0 bases and J lost 5, with 17 bases in between. The germline CDR1 and CDR2 sequences are SEHNR and FQNEAQ (reference sequence). Input material: PBMCs. This chain connects TRBV7-9 to TRBJ2-1; D gene unclear. This TCR was recovered from a man in his fifties in good health and CMV-seronegative. The CDR3, as DNA: TGTGCCAGCAGCTTAGCGCGCGGTAGCAGCCACGACAATGAGCAGTTCTTC. Amino acid sequence: CASSLARGSSHDNEQFF.